Presented here are 3 T cell receptor beta chains from one specimen sequenced in a study of CD8 T cells in ankylosing spondylitis. Study-wide findings and caveats: A motif in TCR beta, a set of under ten highly homologous variants, appeared characteristic of ankylosing spondylitis blood.

No cognate antigen is known for these TCRs. TCRdb fed the 5' RACE reads into MiXCR, producing one record per CDR3 protein. Seen here are 750,000 to 850,000 distinct CDR3 sequences, around 11% observed once, and the top ten hold 0.51%. The material sequenced was blood, either unsorted or a sorted T cell fraction (not recorded which). The source of these receptors is a male donor with ankylosing spondylitis.

At least ten counts were recorded for this clonotype. V is TRBV10-3 and J is TRBJ1-2; perhaps TRBD1 as D (5 bases). The CDR3 covers 14 residues. The V and J ends lost 7 bases and 3 bases respectively, with 15 bases between them. CDR1 ENHRY and CDR2 SYGVKD come from the germline V gene. CDR3 amino acids: CAITAGPGYYGYTF. The CDR3 nucleotides are TGTGCCATCACCGCCGGGCCAGGGTACTATGGCTACACCTTC.

Concerning this clonotype itself: Germline and junction disagree at one end, which may indicate a read error. The chain recombines TRBV20-1 with TRBJ2-1; maybe TRBD2 (5 bases). The CDR3 consists of 13 residues. Per germline, CDR1 DFQATT and CDR2 SNEGSKA (reference sequence). The CDR3 loop reads CSAPRGSYNGQFF. The CDR3, as DNA: TGCAGTGCTCCTCGGGGTTCCTACAATGGGCAGTTCTTC.

This clonotype was seen repeatedly, ten times or more. This chain uses TRBV18 with TRBJ2-3; 7 bases line up with TRBD1. The germline V gene encodes CDR1 KGHSH and CDR2 LQKENI. The CDR3 spans 15 residues. The V segment lost 2 bases and the J segment 0 bases; nucleotides outside the gene matches: 2. CDR3 nucleotides: TGTGCCAGCTCACCAAAGGGACAGAGCACAGATACGCAGTATTTT. It translates to CASSPKGQSTDTQYF.